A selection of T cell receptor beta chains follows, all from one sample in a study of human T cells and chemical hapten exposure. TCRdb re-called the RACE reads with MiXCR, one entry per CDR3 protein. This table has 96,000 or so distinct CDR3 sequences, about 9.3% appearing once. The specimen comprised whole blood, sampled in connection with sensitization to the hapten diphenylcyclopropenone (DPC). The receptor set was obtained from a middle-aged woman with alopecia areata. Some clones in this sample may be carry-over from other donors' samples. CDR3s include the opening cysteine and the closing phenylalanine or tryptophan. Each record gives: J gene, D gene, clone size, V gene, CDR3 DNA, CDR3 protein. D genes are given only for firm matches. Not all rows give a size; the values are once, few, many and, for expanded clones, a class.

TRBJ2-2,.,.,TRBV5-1,TGCGCCAGCAGCTTGGCCGCGGGATCACCCGGGGAGCTGTTTTTT,CASSLAAGSPGELFF
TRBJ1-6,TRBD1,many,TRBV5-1,TGCGCCAGCAGCATCGGACAGGGTGCCTATAATTCACCCCTCCACTTT,CASSIGQGAYNSPLHF
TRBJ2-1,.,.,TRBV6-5,TGTGCCAGCAGATCCACCACGAATGAGCAGTTCTTC,CASRSTTNEQFF
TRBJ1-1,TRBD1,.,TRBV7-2,TGTGCCAGCAGCTCCGGGACAGACCTTGAAGCTTTCTTT,CASSSGTDLEAFF
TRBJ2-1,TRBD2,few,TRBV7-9,TGTGCCAGCAGCTTTCTAGCGGGGCAGGATGAGCAGTTCTTC,CASSFLAGQDEQFF
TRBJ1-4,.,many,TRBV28,TGTGCCAGCAGTTCTGCTATTTATGAAAAACTGTTTTTT,CASSSAIYEKLFF
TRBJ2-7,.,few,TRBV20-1,TGCAGTGCTAGAGATCGGATCGGCGAGCAGTACTTC,CSARDRIGEQYF
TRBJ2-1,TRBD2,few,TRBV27,TGTGCCAGCAGTTCGTCGCGGGAGCCCCCAGGGAATGAGCAGTTCTTC,CASSSSREPPGNEQFF
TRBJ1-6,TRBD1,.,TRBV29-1,TGCAGCGTTGCAACAGGGGGACATTCACCCCTCCACTTT,CSVATGGHSPLHF
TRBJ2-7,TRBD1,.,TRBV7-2,TGTGCCAGCAGCCCAGAGGGCCGGACAGGGTTTATTTCCTACGAGCAGTACTTC,CASSPEGRTGFISYEQYF
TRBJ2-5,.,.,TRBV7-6,TGTGCCAGCAGCGCCGACAGGTCCACGGGGGAGACCCAGTACTTC,CASSADRSTGETQYF
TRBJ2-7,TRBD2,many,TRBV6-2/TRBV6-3,TGTGCCAGCAGTGATCTCGGGGGGAGCTCCTACGAGCAGTACTTC,CASSDLGGSSYEQYF
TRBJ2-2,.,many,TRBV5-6,TGTGCCAGCAGCTTTGTCGGGGTCACCGGGGAGCTGTTTTTT,CASSFVGVTGELFF
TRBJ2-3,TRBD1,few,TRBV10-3,TGTGCCATCAGTAGACAGGGTCGCACAGATACGCAGTATTTT,CAISRQGRTDTQYF
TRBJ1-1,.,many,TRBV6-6,TGTGCCAGCAGTAGCGGTGAAGCTTTCTTT,CASSSGEAFF
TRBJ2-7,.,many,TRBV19,TGTGCCAGTAGTAGGGCGCCCGGTAGCCAAGATGAGCAGTACTTC,CASSRAPGSQDEQYF
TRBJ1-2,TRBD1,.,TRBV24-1,TGTGCCACCAGTGATTCCGCCTGGGACAGGGCCCTCCGGCTCTATGGCTACACCTTC,CATSDSAWDRALRLYGYTF
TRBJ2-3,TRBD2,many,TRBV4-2,TGTGCCAGCAGCCAAGGACTAGCGGGAGGGCCATTAAGGACAGATACGCAGTATTTT,CASSQGLAGGPLRTDTQYF
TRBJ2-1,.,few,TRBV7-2,TGTGCCAGCAGCTTATATTTGGGGGTCAATGAGCAGTTCTTC,CASSLYLGVNEQFF
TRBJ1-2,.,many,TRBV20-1,TGCAGTGCTAGCTCGGGGCAGGCCGGTTATTATGGCTACACCTTC,CSASSGQAGYYGYTF
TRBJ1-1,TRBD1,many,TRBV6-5,TGTGCCAGCAACAGGGGTACGAACACTGAAGCTTTCTTT,CASNRGTNTEAFF
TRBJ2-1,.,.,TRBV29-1,TGCAGCGTTGAAACCGGGACATTTACCTACAATGAGCAGTTCTTC,CSVETGTFTYNEQFF
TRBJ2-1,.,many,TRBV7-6,TGTGCCAGCAGCTTAGAAGCGGATATCTCCTACAATGAGCAGTTCTTC,CASSLEADISYNEQFF
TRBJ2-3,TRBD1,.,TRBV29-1,TGCAGCGCTGTGGGACAGGGTGGAGATACGCAGTATTTT,CSAVGQGGDTQYF
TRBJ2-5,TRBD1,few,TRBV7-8,TGTGCCAGCAGCACCGGGACAGGGCAAGAGACCCAGTACTTC,CASSTGTGQETQYF
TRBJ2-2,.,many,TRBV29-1,TGCAGCGGCCGTCTCGGTAGCGGTCCCGGGGAGCTGTTTTTT,CSGRLGSGPGELFF
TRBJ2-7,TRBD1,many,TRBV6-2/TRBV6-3,TGTGCCAGCTTTGATGAGGGGGCGAGGCAGTACTTC,CASFDEGARQYF
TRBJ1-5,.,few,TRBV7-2,TGTGCCAGCAGCGCACAGGGTAAAAACCAGCATTTT,CASSAQGKNQHF
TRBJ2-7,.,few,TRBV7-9,TGTGCCAGCACCGAGGAAAGGGGATTGGAAATCTACGAGCAGTACTTC,CASTEERGLEIYEQYF
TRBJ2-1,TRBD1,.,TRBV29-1,TGCAGCGTAAGACAGGGGGCGGAGAATGAGCAGTTCTTC,CSVRQGAENEQFF
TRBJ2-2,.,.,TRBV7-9,TGTGCCAGCACCGAACTTGGGGGGAGCCTCACCGGGGAGCTGTTTTTT,CASTELGGSLTGELFF
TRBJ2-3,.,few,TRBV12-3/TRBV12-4,TGTGCCAGCAGTTTCGTCAGCACAGATACGCAGTATTTT,CASSFVSTDTQYF
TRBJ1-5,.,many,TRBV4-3,TGCGCCAGCAGCCAAGTTCCGCTCCTGACCCATAGCAATCAGCCCCAGCATTTT,CASSQVPLLTHSNQPQHF
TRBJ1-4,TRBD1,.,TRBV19,TGTGCCAGTAGTCACCCCTGGGGACAGGGGGATGAAAAACTGTTTTTT,CASSHPWGQGDEKLFF
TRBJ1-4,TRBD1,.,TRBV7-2,TGTGCCAGCAGGCCGGGACAGGGGAATGAAAAACTGTTTTTT,CASRPGQGNEKLFF
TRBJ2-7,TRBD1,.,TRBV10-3,TGTGCCATCAGACTACAGGGGGCCTCCTACGAGCAGTACTTC,CAIRLQGASYEQYF
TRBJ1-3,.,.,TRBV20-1,TGCAGTGCTAGCCTCCCACGGGGGCTAGGAAACACCATATATTTT,CSASLPRGLGNTIYF
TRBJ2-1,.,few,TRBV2,TGTGCCAGCAGGGTACCACAGGGCAACGAGCAGTTCTTC,CASRVPQGNEQFF
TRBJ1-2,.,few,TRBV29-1,TGCAGCGTTGAAGGGGGAGATGGCTACACCTTC,CSVEGGDGYTF
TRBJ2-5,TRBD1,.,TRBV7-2,TGTGCCAGCAGCCCGGGACAGAACCAAGAGACCCAGTACTTC,CASSPGQNQETQYF
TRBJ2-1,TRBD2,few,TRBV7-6,TGTGCCAGCAGCCAGACTAGCGGATATTCCTACAATGAGCAGTTCTTC,CASSQTSGYSYNEQFF
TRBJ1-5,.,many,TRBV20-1,TGCAGTGCTAGAGGTGGGCCCCAGCCCCAGCATTTT,CSARGGPQPQHF
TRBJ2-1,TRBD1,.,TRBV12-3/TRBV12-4,TGTGCCAGCAGCCCACAGGACAGGGGAGAGTTCTTC,CASSPQDRGEFF
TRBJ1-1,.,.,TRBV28,TGTGCCAGCAGTTCAGGGTCCAAGAACACTGAAGCTTTCTTT,CASSSGSKNTEAFF
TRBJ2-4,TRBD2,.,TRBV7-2,TGTGCCAGCAGCCCCGGACTAGCGGGAGGTATTCAGTACTTC,CASSPGLAGGIQYF
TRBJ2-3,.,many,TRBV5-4,TGTGCCAGCAGCTCCCCACACACAGATACGCAGTATTTT,CASSSPHTDTQYF
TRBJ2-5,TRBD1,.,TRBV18,TGTGCCAGCTCACCCCGCAGGTCAGGGGGCATGGAGACCCAGTACTTC,CASSPRRSGGMETQYF
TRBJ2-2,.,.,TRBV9,TGTGCCAGCAGCGTAGGACAGCTCACCGGGGAGCTGTTTTTT,CASSVGQLTGELFF
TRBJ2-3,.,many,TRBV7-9,TGTGCCAGCAGCCCGAGGGGTCCAGATACGCAGTATTTT,CASSPRGPDTQYF
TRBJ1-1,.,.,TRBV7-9,TGTGCCAGCAGCTTCCCCCTGGACTTCTTT,CASSFPLDFF
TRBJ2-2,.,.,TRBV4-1,TGCGCCAGCAGCCAAGTAGAAGGCACCGGGGAGCTGTTTTTT,CASSQVEGTGELFF
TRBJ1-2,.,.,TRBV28,TGTGCCAGCAGTTTGGAGGGGTACGGCTACACCTTC,CASSLEGYGYTF
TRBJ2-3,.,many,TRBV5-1,TGCGCCAGCAGCTTGGCCGGCACAGATACGCAGTATTTT,CASSLAGTDTQYF
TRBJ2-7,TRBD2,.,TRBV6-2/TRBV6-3,TGTGCCAGCGGGGAGGGCCGTTACGAGCAGTACTTC,CASGEGRYEQYF
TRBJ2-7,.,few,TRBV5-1,TGCGCCAGCAGCGATCGGAGCTCCTACGAGCAGTACTTC,CASSDRSSYEQYF
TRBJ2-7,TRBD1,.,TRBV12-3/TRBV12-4,TGTGCCAGCAGCGGGACAGGGATCAGCTACGAGCAGTACTTC,CASSGTGISYEQYF
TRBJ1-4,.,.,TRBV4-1,TGCGCCAGCAGCCAAGATCTGGGCAACATAAGAAATGAAAAACTGTTTTTT,CASSQDLGNIRNEKLFF
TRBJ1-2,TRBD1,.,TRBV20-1,TGCAGTGCTGACAGGGAACCTTCTGGCTACACCTTC,CSADREPSGYTF
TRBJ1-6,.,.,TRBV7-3,TGTGCCAGCAGCTTCACAAGGAGTTCACCCCTCCACTTT,CASSFTRSSPLHF
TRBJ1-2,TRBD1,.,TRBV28,TGTGCCAGCAGTTTACCGTGGGGACAGGGAGCTGGCTACACCTTC,CASSLPWGQGAGYTF